This T cell receptor beta chain comes out of a study of blood T cell repertoires in COVID-19. In the study overall: From T cells, B-cell-depleted T cells, or PBMCs came the material, which was cDNA or gDNA.

Profiling relied on immunoSEQ multiplex PCR, and the TCRdb table lists in-frame clones only, not all of them. The sample consists of approximately 220,000 clones, 85% of them appearing once. The sequenced sample was PBMCs or T cells enriched from blood (not recorded which). This TCR came from a man between 35 and 55 years old who had recovered from COVID-19.

The CDR3 DNA follows: TGTGCCAGCAGCTCCGAGCGGGAGGGGGGATCCTACGAGCAGTACTTC. This codes for CASSSEREGGSYEQYF. J is TRBJ2-7 and V is TRBV13, with 10 nucleotides matching TRBD2. Germline CDR1 and CDR2: PRHDT and FYEKMQ (reference sequence). The CDR3 sequence is 16 residues long. J was trimmed by 1 base and V by 4 bases; bases with no gene match: 7.